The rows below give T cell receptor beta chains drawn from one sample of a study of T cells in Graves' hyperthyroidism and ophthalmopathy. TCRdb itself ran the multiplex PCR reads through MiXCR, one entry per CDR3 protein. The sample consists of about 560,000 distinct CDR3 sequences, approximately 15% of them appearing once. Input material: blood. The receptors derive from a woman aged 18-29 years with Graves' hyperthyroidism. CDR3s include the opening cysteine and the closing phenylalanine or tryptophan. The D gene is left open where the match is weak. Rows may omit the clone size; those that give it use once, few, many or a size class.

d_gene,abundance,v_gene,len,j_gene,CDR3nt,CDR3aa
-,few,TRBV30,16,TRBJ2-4,TGTGCCTGGAGTGCTACAGGGTTATCGGCCAAAAACATTCAGTACTTC,CAWSATGLSAKNIQYF
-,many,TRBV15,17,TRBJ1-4,TGTGCCACCAGCAGGTTTCTCGGGCTGGCGACTAATGAAAAACTGTTTTTT,CATSRFLGLATNEKLFF
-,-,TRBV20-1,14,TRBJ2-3,TGCAGTGCTATGAGGGACTTTCTCACAGATACGCAGTATTTT,CSAMRDFLTDTQYF
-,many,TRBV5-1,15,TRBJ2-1,TGCGCCAGCAGCCCGACTGGAGAGCCCTACAATGAGCAGTTCTTC,CASSPTGEPYNEQFF
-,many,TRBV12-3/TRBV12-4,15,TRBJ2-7,TGTGCCAGCACCATTTGGAACTCGGCGGCCTACGAGCAGTACTTC,CASTIWNSAAYEQYF
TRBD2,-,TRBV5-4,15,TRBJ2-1,TGTGCCAGCAGCTTGGGACTAGCGGGAGAGCGTGAGCAGTTCTTC,CASSLGLAGEREQFF
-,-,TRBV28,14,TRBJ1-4,TGTGCCAGCCTATCGGGAAACAAAGGTGAAAAACTGTTTTTT,CASLSGNKGEKLFF
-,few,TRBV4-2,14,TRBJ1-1,TGTGCCAGCAGCCAAGGAACAGGGCGGACTGAAGCTTTCTTT,CASSQGTGRTEAFF
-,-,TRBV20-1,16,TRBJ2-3,TGCAGTGCTAGTTTGATTCGTTGGTCGGGCACAGATACGCAGTATTTT,CSASLIRWSGTDTQYF
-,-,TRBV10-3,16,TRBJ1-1,TGTGCCATCAGTGAGTCGATTACCCCGCGGTGGTATGAAGCTTTCTTT,CAISESITPRWYEAFF
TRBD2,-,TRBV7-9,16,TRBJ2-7,TGTGCCAGCAGTCAACTAGCGGGAGGGATCCTTTCTGAGCAGTACTTC,CASSQLAGGILSEQYF
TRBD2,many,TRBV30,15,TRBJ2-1,TGTGCCTCCATCCCCCCGACTAGCGCGTACAATGAGCAGTTCTTC,CASIPPTSAYNEQFF
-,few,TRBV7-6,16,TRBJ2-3,TGTGCCAGCAGCTTAGTGGGGGGCCTTAGCACAGATACGCAGTATTTT,CASSLVGGLSTDTQYF
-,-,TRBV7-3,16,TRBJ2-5,TGTGCCAGCAGCCCCGGGCCGGACGGATTGAGGGAGACCCAGTACTTC,CASSPGPDGLRETQYF
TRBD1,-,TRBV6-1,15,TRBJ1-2,TGTGCCAGCAGTGAAGACGACAGGGGAGACTATGGCTACACCTTC,CASSEDDRGDYGYTF
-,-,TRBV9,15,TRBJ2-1,TGTGCCAGCAGCGTAGATCTAAATGACTACAATGAGCAGTTCTTC,CASSVDLNDYNEQFF
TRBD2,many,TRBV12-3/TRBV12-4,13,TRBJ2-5,TGTGCCAGCGGTGTAGCGGGGGAGGTGACCCAGTACTTC,CASGVAGEVTQYF
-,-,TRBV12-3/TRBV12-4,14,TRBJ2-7,TGTGCCAGCAGTTTTGGGGGAATCTCCTACGAGCAGTACTTC,CASSFGGISYEQYF
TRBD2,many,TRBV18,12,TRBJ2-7,TGTGCCAGCTCACCAGGGAGGGCCGAGCAGTACTTC,CASSPGRAEQYF
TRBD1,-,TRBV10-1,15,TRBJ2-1,TGCGCCAGCAGCTCTTGGGGACAGCTTAGCGATGAGCAGTTCTTC,CASSSWGQLSDEQFF
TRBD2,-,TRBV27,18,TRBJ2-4,TGTGCCAGCAGTTTCAGGGCGGGAGGGACCGTAGCCAAAAACATTCAGTACTTC,CASSFRAGGTVAKNIQYF
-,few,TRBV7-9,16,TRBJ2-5,TGTGCCAGCAGCTTAGCGTGGGAGCTAGCGAGGGAGACCCAGTACTTC,CASSLAWELARETQYF
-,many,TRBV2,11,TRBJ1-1,TGTGCCAGAGATGGGGATACTGAAGCTTTCTTT,CARDGDTEAFF
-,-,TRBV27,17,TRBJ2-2,TGTGCCAGCAGTTTGGCGGGCCCTATGGCGGCCACCGGGGAGCTGTTTTTT,CASSLAGPMAATGELFF
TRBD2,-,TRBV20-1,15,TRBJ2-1,TGCAGTGCTAACCGCGGGGGGGCCCCCTACAATGAGCAGTTCTTC,CSANRGGAPYNEQFF
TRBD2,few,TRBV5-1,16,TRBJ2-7,TGCGCCAGCAGTCCAACTAGCGGGGGGAAAACCCACGAGCAGTACTTC,CASSPTSGGKTHEQYF
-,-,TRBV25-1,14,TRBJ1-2,TGTGCCAGCAGTGAAGCCGGCAGGGTCTATGGCTACACCTTC,CASSEAGRVYGYTF
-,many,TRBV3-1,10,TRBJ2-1,TGTGCCAGCAGCGGACGGGAGCAGTTCTTC,CASSGREQFF
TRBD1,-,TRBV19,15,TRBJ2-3,TGTGCCAGTAGTATAGGGACAGGTGGCCCAGATACGCAGTATTTT,CASSIGTGGPDTQYF
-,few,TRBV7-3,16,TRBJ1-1,TGTGCCAGCAGCTTAGAGGGGGGCCCCCTGAACACTGAAGCTTTCTTT,CASSLEGGPLNTEAFF
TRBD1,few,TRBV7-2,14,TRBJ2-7,TGTGCCAGCAGCGTTACGGGACAGGGCTACGAGCAGTACTTC,CASSVTGQGYEQYF